The rows below give T cell receptor beta chains drawn from one sample of a study of cytomegalovirus exposure and HLA in healthy donors. TCRdb's copy holds only in-frame clones and misses some; the assay was immunoSEQ multiplex PCR. Among 100,000 to 150,000 clones listed, around 81% were seen once. The sequenced sample was PBMCs. The receptor source for this set is a young man in good health and CMV-seronegative. Each CDR3 is given with its conserved first and last residue. Each record gives: D gene, clone size, J gene, V gene, CDR3 protein, CDR3 DNA. D genes are given only for firm matches. Rows give clone size only sometimes, using once, few, many, or a class for an expanded clone.

d_gene: TRBD1; abundance: .; j_gene: TRBJ1-5; v_gene: TRBV19; CDR3aa: CASSDRVNQPQHF; CDR3nt: TGTGCCAGTAGCGACAGGGTCAATCAGCCCCAGCATTTT
d_gene: .; abundance: .; j_gene: TRBJ2-7; v_gene: TRBV4-1; CDR3aa: CASSQDAWEFYEQYF; CDR3nt: TGCGCCAGCAGCCAAGACGCGTGGGAGTTCTACGAGCAGTACTTC
d_gene: TRBD1; abundance: .; j_gene: TRBJ1-6; v_gene: TRBV18; CDR3aa: CASGTGAYNSPLHF; CDR3nt: TGTGCCAGCGGGACAGGAGCTTATAATTCACCCCTCCACTTT
d_gene: TRBD1; abundance: few; j_gene: TRBJ2-5; v_gene: TRBV28; CDR3aa: CASSHGTGYRETQYF; CDR3nt: TGTGCCAGCAGTCACGGGACAGGGTATAGAGAGACCCAGTACTTC
d_gene: TRBD1; abundance: .; j_gene: TRBJ2-7; v_gene: TRBV7-9; CDR3aa: CASSLGDRGTYEQYF; CDR3nt: TGTGCCAGCAGCTTGGGGGACAGGGGAACCTACGAGCAGTACTTC
d_gene: .; abundance: .; j_gene: TRBJ1-1; v_gene: TRBV4-3; CDR3aa: CASSTNRVTEAFF; CDR3nt: TGCGCCAGCAGCACGAACAGGGTTACTGAAGCTTTCTTT
d_gene: .; abundance: .; j_gene: TRBJ1-6; v_gene: TRBV5-6; CDR3aa: CASSSVFGSSYNSPLHF; CDR3nt: TGTGCCAGCAGCTCAGTTTTCGGGAGCTCCTATAATTCACCCCTCCACTTT
d_gene: .; abundance: .; j_gene: TRBJ2-3; v_gene: TRBV5-1; CDR3aa: CASRTGTDTQYF; CDR3nt: TGCGCCAGCAGAACGGGCACAGATACGCAGTATTTT
d_gene: .; abundance: .; j_gene: TRBJ1-5; v_gene: TRBV7-6; CDR3aa: CASSLGLNQPQHF; CDR3nt: TGTGCCAGCAGCTTAGGGCTGAATCAGCCCCAGCATTTT
d_gene: .; abundance: .; j_gene: TRBJ2-2; v_gene: TRBV9; CDR3aa: CASTASHSTGRLTGELFF; CDR3nt: TGTGCCAGCACCGCTTCCCATTCGACAGGGAGGTTGACCGGGGAGCTGTTTTTT
d_gene: TRBD1; abundance: .; j_gene: TRBJ1-4; v_gene: TRBV4-1; CDR3aa: CASSQEHRGWSEKLFF; CDR3nt: TGCGCCAGCAGCCAAGAACACAGGGGGTGGAGTGAAAAACTGTTTTTT